The sequence of this T cell receptor beta chain was determined in a study of blood T cell repertoires in COVID-19 (dated by TCRdb to about 2020). In the study overall: Collaborator samples came from the United States, Italy and Spain and covered acute and convalescent phases of COVID-19. The prospective study material was composed of cDNA or gDNA derived from T cells, B-cell-depleted T cells, or PBMCs. Deeply sampled blood TCRbeta repertoires from subjects exposed to, actively infected with, or recovered from COVID-19 were included in the dataset. The repertoires were released in a freely available public database intended as a resource for research on the immune response to SARS-CoV-2. The samples were drawn from two sources: the first 160 participants of the ongoing ImmuneRACE study, and 1,254 subjects contributed by 6 global collaborators. Nearly every sample came with metadata listing a de-identified subject ID, COVID-19 status, age in years and sex. Where HLA class I and class II types were available, the types were taken from metadata supplied by the sample provider, not from assay-based typing.

Samples from volunteer blood donors who had recovered from COVID-19 were contributed by a second Seattle source. Each collaborating institution followed its own protocols to collect whole blood in K2EDTA tubes. Collaborator samples were shipped for TCRbeta analysis as frozen whole blood, isolated PBMCs, or DNA extracted from either sample type. TCRbeta CDR3 regions were amplified from genomic DNA by means of the immunoSEQ Assay, a bias-controlled multiplex PCR. As for the authors' bioinformatics: Nucleated cell counts per sample were estimated from amplification of reference gene primers within the assay. Sequence reads were collapsed and filtered to measure the absolute abundance of every unique TCRbeta CDR3 rearrangement. For each sample, productive Simpson clonality was calculated as the square root of Simpson's diversity index over productive rearrangements. In TCRdb, the immuneACCESS table is reduced to in-frame sequences with V and J assigned. These tables do not hold every clone; where another copy was compared, an unresolved V gene accounts for under half, and the others remain unexplained. That table furnishes V, J and clone size, whereas the DNA furnished D and trimming. Recorded for this sample are some 160,000 clones; 83% of them occurred a single time. The top ten clones comprise about 19% of the sample.

The junction shows trimming of 3 bases on V and 7 bases on J, plus 16 bases between the germline ends. CDR1 is given as LNHNV and CDR2 as YYDKDF, both from the germline V gene (reference sequence). The CDR3 measures 15 amino acids from cysteine to phenylalanine. Of all the DNA, just the CDR3 is kept, 45 bases in frame from base 1. Results the study describes overall, beyond this receptor: How much clinical and demographic metadata was included differed by source and by participant, and the metadata was provided uncurated.

About this clone itself: The target of this receptor is not known. Base qualities are not at hand, and no much larger clone is one base apart.

The V gene is TRBV15 and the J gene is TRBJ2-4, and possibly TRBD2, on 6 matching bases. Material: peripheral blood. The source of this sequence is a woman aged 70-85 years who had recovered from COVID-19. The nucleotide sequence reads TGTGCCACCAGCAGCTCCCGGGGGAAGGGGAACATTCAGTACTTC. Its translation reads: CATSSSRGKGNIQYF.